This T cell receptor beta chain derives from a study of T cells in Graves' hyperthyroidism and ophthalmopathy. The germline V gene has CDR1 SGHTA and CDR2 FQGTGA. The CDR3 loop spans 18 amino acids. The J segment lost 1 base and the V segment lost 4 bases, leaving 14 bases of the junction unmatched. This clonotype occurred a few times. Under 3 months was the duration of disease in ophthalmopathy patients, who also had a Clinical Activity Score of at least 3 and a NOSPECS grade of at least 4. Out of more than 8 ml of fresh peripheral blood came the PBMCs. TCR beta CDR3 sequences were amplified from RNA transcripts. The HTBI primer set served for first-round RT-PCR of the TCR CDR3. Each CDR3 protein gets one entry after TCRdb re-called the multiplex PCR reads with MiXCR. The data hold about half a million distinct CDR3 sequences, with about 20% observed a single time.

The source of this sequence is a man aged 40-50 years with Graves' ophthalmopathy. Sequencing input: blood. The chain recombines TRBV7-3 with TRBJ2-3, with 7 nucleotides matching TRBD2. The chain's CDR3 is CASSSSALLAGGTDTQYF. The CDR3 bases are TGTGCCAGCAGCTCCTCCGCCCTTTTGGCGGGAGGCACAGATACGCAGTATTTT.